This T cell receptor (beta chain) was recovered during a study of blood T cell repertoires in COVID-19. Everyone who took part was about 18 to 90 years old, and they came from over 20 US areas. Clinical histories supplied by participants themselves formed the basis of cohort assignment. Germline V gene lookup returns CDR1 MNHEY and CDR2 SMNVEV (reference sequence). After removal of 6 bases from V and 2 bases from J, the junction contained 3 bases not matched to a gene. The CDR3 sequence is 14 residues long. Sequencing used immunoSEQ multiplex PCR; TCRdb keeps in-frame clones, though not all of them. This sample yields some 250,000 clones, of which about 91% are seen a single time; roughly 1.2% belongs to the top ten.

The sequence derives from a human donor in a cohort exposed to, infected with or recovered from COVID-19 (not recorded which). The donor label of this sample is uncertain. The sequencing sample was made of PBMCs or T cells enriched from blood (not recorded which). The J gene is TRBJ2-7, the V gene TRBV27; 11 positions match TRBD1. The DNA of the CDR3 is TGTGCCAGCAGCAAGGACAGGGGGCCCTACGAGCAGTACTTC. Translated, it gives CASSKDRGPYEQYF.